This T cell receptor (beta chain) came from a study of Tregs in tolerant kidney transplant recipients. Sequenced by immunoSEQ multiplex PCR; TCRdb stores in-frame clones only, minus some. The table includes 100,000 to 130,000 clones, almost 90% detected once. Regarding this clone: Its antigen is unidentified.

The V segment lost 0 bases and the J segment 7 bases; nucleotides outside the gene matches: 4. The CDR3 is 14 residues long. The germline gives CDR1 SGHRS, CDR2 YFSETQ. Study results and limitations: No direct test of biological reproducibility was done here.

Material: CD4+ T cells from blood, obtained before the transplant. The receptor comes from a human donor who received a combined kidney and bone marrow transplant. The chain links TRBV5-1 to TRBJ1-2, with TRBD1 identical over 9 bases. As DNA, the CDR3 is TGCGCCAGCAGCTTGGAGAGGACAGGGGCTGGCTACACCTTC. Its protein product is CASSLERTGAGYTF. Filled out from reference TRBV5-1 and TRBJ1-2, the complete variable domain reads KAGVTQTPRYLIKTRGQQVTLSCSPISGHRSVSWYQQTPGQGLQFLFEYFSETQRNKGNFPGRFSGRQFSNSRSEMNVSTLELGDSALYLCASSLERTGAGYTFGSGTRLTVV.